This T cell receptor (beta chain) came from a study of blood T cell repertoires in COVID-19. For the study at large: PBMCs, B-cell-depleted T cells, or T cells provided the cDNA or gDNA that made up the material.

Trimming pared 6 bases from V and 4 bases from J, leaving 13 bases between. This CDR3 contains 14 residues. Germline V gene sequence: CDR1 MDHEN, CDR2 SYDVKM. Only one count was recorded for this clone. The method was immunoSEQ multiplex PCR; TCRdb's version includes in-frame clones alone and lacks a portion of them. Of tens of thousands of clones listed, over 80% were seen once; the top ten hold 4.5% to 7%. Source material: peripheral blood. The rearrangement joins TRBV28 to TRBJ1-5, with a weak D call TRBD1 (5 bases). This TCR derives from a man aged 45 to 65 with active COVID-19. This CDR3 is CASSPNRPNQPQHF. For the CDR3, the DNA is TGTGCCAGCAGCCCGAACAGGCCTAATCAGCCCCAGCATTTT.